Sequencing of this T cell receptor (beta chain) was carried out in a study of post-analysis software for immune sequencing data (dated by TCRdb to about 2015). At the level of the whole study: Disease courses on record covered relapsing-remitting, secondary progressive and progressive-relapsing multiple sclerosis, though some patients had no subtype annotation. The patient repertoires were compared against approximately eleven previously published healthy control repertoires obtained from donors aged roughly 6 to 28 years. A subset of samples was prepared in parallel using single-end sample barcoding, then pooled and co-amplified after Illumina adapter ligation.

A few counts support this clonotype. No cognate antigen has been identified for it. Base qualities are not at hand, and no much larger clone is one base apart. Trimming removed 0 bases from V and 7 bases from J, leaving 9 bases between the germline ends. Reading the germline V gene (reference sequence) gives CDR1 MNHEY and CDR2 SMNVEV. There are 13 amino acids in the CDR3, from cysteine to phenylalanine inclusive. The sequence is cut down to CDR3 DNA, 39 bases in frame from base 1. TCR beta repertoires were profiled from peripheral blood of approximately 13 young patients with multiple sclerosis to demonstrate the VDJtools post-analysis software. The patients with multiple sclerosis were children and adolescents between about 6 and 16 years of age. Library preparation employed PCR. TCRdb shows the sequencer as Illumina HiSeq 2500. To reduce PCR and sequencing biases, unique molecular identifiers were incorporated into the TCR beta cDNA libraries. Every 1 to 10 million input T cells yielded 500,000 or so cDNA molecules, meaning each molecule approximated one T cell. The same protocol used for the earlier healthy control dataset was applied to prepare and sequence the patient libraries. Within a given batch, samples were prepared together, multiplexed and sequenced on the same HiSeq lane. The original methods were these. MIGEC handled the raw barcoded reads, throwing out single-read molecular identifier groups before consensus assembly and CDR3 extraction. VDJtools was used for post-analysis of the clonotype tables, with diversity normalized by down-sampling every dataset to the smallest sample size. To correct batch-related cross-sample contamination, repertoire overlap clustering matched CDR3 amino acid sequences but not nucleotide sequences. The public reads were quality trimmed at Q25 with fastp and then assembled into clones with MiXCR by TCRdb, keeping productive beta chains. Every entry covers one CDR3 protein and lists the most common genes and DNA from its rows. Clone size and V and J calls follow TCRdb, not the original study. Recorded for this sample are 750,000 to 950,000 distinct CDR3 sequences; around 46% of them occurred a single time. Approximately 5% of the sample lies in the top ten.

The full study reports these points: Direct clustering with F measure revealed strong co-clustering of samples prepared in the same batch, which led to a batch-effect correction. The multiple sclerosis patient group was slightly younger than the control group. Significantly higher frequencies in patients than in controls were found for five TRBV segments, including TRBV5-6, TRBV5-1 and TRBV20-1. Compared with controls, multiple sclerosis patients had significantly lower normalized Chao1 diversity, a finding suggesting substantial peripheral T-cell clonal expansion.

Sequencing was done on a sample of blood. The rearrangement joined TRBV27 to TRBJ2-5; confidence is insufficient to name the D gene. The clonotype was recovered from a girl aged 10 to 17 with multiple sclerosis. CDR3 region: CASSLSGLGTQYF. In nucleotide form, the sequence is TGTGCCAGCAGTTTATCCGGTTTGGGGACCCAGTACTTC.